This T cell receptor beta chain stems from a study of synovial regulatory T cells in juvenile arthritis. The study, taken as a whole, reports: iaTreg TCR repertoires were largely private across patients and partially overlapped synovial Teff and blood CPL. Inflammation-associated Treg cells in blood had less TCR diversity than the remaining blood Treg cells.

Germline CDR1 is SGHNT and CDR2 is YYREEE (reference sequence). The CDR3 length is 14 residues. No DNA is given. Points on this clone: Antigen unknown.

Repertoires were generated with immunoSEQ multiplex PCR, while TCRdb's copy carries only in-frame clones and drops some. The sample table sets out 7,500 to 10,000 clones. The receptor comes from a donor between 2 and 29 years old with juvenile idiopathic arthritis. Sequenced material: Treg cells from blood. Specified subset: remaining (HLA-DR-negative) circulating blood Treg cells. The gene calls are TRBV5-4 and TRBJ2-3; TCRdb indicates TRBD1, and absent DNA this call remains unverified. The CDR3 spells CASSLDQGSDTQYF.